A selection of T cell receptor beta chains follows, all from one sample in a study of somatic mutations in T cells in chronic GVHD. Produced via immunoSEQ multiplex PCR; TCRdb's table is partial and in-frame only. The data hold 11,000 to 15,000 clones, with over 65% observed a single time. The sample taken for sequencing was Vbeta20-negative CD4+ T cells from blood. These receptors all stem from a male patient in his forties or fifties with chronic graft-versus-host disease. These T cells may partly come from the graft donor. CDR3s include the opening cysteine and the closing phenylalanine or tryptophan. A D gene is named only where the DNA matches it firmly. Only some rows state a clone size, as once, few, many or a class for expanded clones.

>TRBV4-1|TRBJ2-7|.|.
CASSQARQPYEQYF
TGCGCCAGCAGCCAAGCTCGACAACCCTACGAGCAGTACTTC
>TRBV11-2|TRBJ1-2|TRBD1|.
CASSLGQGGYYGYTF
TGTGCCAGCAGCTTGGGACAGGGAGGGTACTATGGCTACACCTTC
>TRBV6-5|TRBJ1-5|TRBD1|.
CASSRPGGDQPQHF
TGTGCCAGCAGTCGACCAGGGGGAGATCAGCCCCAGCATTTT
>TRBV7-9|TRBJ2-3|.|.
CASSPRIQVTDTQYF
TGTGCCAGCAGCCCCAGGATACAGGTCACAGATACGCAGTATTTT
>TRBV6-5|TRBJ2-7|.|.
CASRGSYEQYF
TGTGCCAGCCGAGGGAGCTACGAGCAGTACTTC
>TRBV7-2|TRBJ2-5|TRBD2|.
CASSSRGSHPETQYF
TGTGCCAGCAGCTCCCGCGGGAGCCATCCGGAGACCCAGTACTTC
>TRBV6-5|TRBJ1-5|.|medium-sized
CASSPPGQPQHF
TGTGCCAGCAGTCCTCCGGGACAGCCCCAGCATTTT
>TRBV4-1|TRBJ2-1|TRBD1|.
CASSLTISRGPNEQFF
TGCGCCAGCAGCCTTACAATTAGCAGGGGGCCCAATGAGCAGTTCTTC
>TRBV7-2|TRBJ2-7|.|few
CASSLDRPSYEQYF
TGTGCCAGCAGCCTGGACAGACCCAGTTACGAGCAGTACTTC
>TRBV19|TRBJ1-2|.|.
CASSPQAGRDYGYTF
TGTGCCAGTAGTCCTCAGGCAGGGAGGGACTATGGCTACACCTTC
>TRBV10-3|TRBJ1-3|.|.
CAITQGQGSGNTIYF
TGTGCCATCACCCAGGGGCAGGGCTCTGGAAACACCATATATTTT